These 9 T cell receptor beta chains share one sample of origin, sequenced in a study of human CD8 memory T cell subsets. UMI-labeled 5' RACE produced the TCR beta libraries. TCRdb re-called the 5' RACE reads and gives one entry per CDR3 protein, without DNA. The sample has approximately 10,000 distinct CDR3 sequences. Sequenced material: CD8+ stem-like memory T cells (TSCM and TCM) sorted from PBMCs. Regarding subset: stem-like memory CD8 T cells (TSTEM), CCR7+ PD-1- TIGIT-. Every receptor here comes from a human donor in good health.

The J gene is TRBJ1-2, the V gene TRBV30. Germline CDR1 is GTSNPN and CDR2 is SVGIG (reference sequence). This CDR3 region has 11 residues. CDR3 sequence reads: CAWREIGGYTF.

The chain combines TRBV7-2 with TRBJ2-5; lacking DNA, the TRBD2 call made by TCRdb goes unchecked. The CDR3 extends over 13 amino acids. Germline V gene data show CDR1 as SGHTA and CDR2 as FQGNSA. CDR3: CASSDPPQETQYF.

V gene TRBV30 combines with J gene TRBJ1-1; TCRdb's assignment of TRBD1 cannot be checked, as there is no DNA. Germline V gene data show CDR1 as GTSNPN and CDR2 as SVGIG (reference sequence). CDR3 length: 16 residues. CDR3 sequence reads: CAWTSLDGAGDTEAFF.

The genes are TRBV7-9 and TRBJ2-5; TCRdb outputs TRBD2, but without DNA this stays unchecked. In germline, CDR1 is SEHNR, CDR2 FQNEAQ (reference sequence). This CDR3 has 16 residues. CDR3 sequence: CASSLAGPLGDETQYF.

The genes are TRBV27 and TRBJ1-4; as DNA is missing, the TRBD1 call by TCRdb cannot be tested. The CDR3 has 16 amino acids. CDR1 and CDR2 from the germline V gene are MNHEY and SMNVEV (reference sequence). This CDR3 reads CASSLARTGGFEKLFF.

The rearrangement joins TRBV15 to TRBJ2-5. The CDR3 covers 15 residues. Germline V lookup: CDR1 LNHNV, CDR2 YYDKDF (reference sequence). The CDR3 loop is CATSRAGRAKETQYF.

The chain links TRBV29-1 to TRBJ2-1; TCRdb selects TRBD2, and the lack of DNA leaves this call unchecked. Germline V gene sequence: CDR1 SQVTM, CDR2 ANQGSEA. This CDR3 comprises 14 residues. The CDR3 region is CSALRAVSYNEQFF.

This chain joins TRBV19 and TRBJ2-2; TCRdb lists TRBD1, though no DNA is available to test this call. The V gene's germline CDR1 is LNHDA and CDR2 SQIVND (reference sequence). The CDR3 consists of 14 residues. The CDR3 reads CASSIVGDNGELFF. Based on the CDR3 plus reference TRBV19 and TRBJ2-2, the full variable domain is DGGITQSPKYLFRKEGQNVTLSCEQNLNHDAMYWYRQDPGQGLRLIYYSQIVNDFQKGDIAEGYSVSREKKESFPLTVTSAQKNPTAFYLCASSIVGDNGELFFGEGSRLTVL.

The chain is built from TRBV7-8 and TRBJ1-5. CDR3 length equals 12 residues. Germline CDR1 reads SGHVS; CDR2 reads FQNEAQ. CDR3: CASSLGNQPQHF.